The clone carrying this T cell receptor beta chain appeared a few times. Its antigen remains unknown. TCRdb fed the 5' RACE reads into MiXCR, producing one record per CDR3 protein. Of just under 600,000 distinct CDR3 sequences in the sample, approximately 15% were seen once. The sample comes from a study of T cells after yellow fever vaccination. Study observations and caveats: The CD4 and CD8 compartments had a small share of their clonotypes in common. Primary-vaccination clones mostly resurfaced post-booster (around 95% CD4, approximately 89% CD8). In FACS-sorted repertoires, abundant clonotypes from the bulk population could appear as contaminants.

Unmatched junction bases numbered 5, after V lost 0 bases and J lost 4 bases. The CDR3 spans 18 residues. The rearrangement joins TRBV12-3 or TRBV12-4 to TRBJ2-6; 11 bases agree with TRBD1. This sequence originates from a man aged 25 to 45 who received the YFV17D yellow fever vaccine. The source was PBMCs, collected on the day of the yellow fever booster vaccination. CDR3 region: CASSLAGQGAAGANVLTF. The CDR3 region has the DNA TGTGCCAGCAGTTTAGCAGGACAGGGGGCGGCCGGGGCCAACGTCCTGACTTTC.